These 15 T cell receptor beta chains were sequenced from one sample in a study of OX40 agonist ivuxolimab in advanced cancers. Some clones are missing from TCRdb's copy, which holds only in-frame ones; the method was immunoSEQ multiplex PCR. The repertoire holds 53,000 or so clones, with 84% as singletons. The sample consisted of CD4+ or CD8+ T cells sorted from blood, taken in a trial of the OX40 agonist ivuxolimab. These receptor sequences come from an adult with an advanced solid tumor such as melanoma, head and neck, liver or kidney cancer.

This chain uses TRBV19 with TRBJ2-1; possibly TRBD2 for D (6 bases). The CDR3 extends over 15 amino acids. The V gene lost 2 bases and the J gene lost 1 base, with 9 bases spanning the gap. Germline-derived CDR1 and CDR2 are LNHDA and SQIVND (reference sequence). The CDR3 is CASSIQAGSYNEQFF. DNA for the CDR3: TGTGCCAGTAGTATACAGGCGGGATCCTACAATGAGCAGTTCTTC.

The gene calls are TRBV5-5 and TRBJ2-2; 11 bases line up with TRBD1. Trimming cost V 2 bases and J 5 bases; bases outside gene matches: 8. The CDR3 spans 17 residues. Germline CDR1 reads SGHKS; CDR2 reads YYEKEE (reference sequence). CDR3 sequence (DNA): TGTGCCAGCAGCTTACGGACAGGGGGCGCAGGGACCGGGGAGCTGTTTTTT. Translating it yields CASSLRTGGAGTGELFF.

V gene TRBV18 combines with J gene TRBJ2-7; TRBD1 aligns across 8 bases. Germline V CDR1 and CDR2: KGHSH, LQKENI. J gave up 5 bases and V 3 bases, and 6 bases lay outside the gene matches. The CDR3 has 14 residues. The CDR3 is CASSPSGRGHEQYF. The CDR3 DNA follows: TGTGCCAGCTCACCCTCGGGCAGGGGGCACGAGCAGTACTTC.

The CDR3, as DNA: TGCAGCGTTGCTGGAGCAGGGGAGCAGTACTTC. Encoded protein: CSVAGAGEQYF. The chain employs TRBV29-1 and TRBJ2-7, with D possibly being TRBD1 (5 bases). The CDR3 is made up of 11 amino acids. Germline lookup yields CDR1 SQVTM and CDR2 ANQGSEA. V gave up 4 bases and J gave up 7 bases, with 11 bases separating them.

This chain connects TRBV2 to TRBJ2-3; the D gene is possibly TRBD2 (5 bases). Trimming stripped 8 bases from V and 0 bases from J, with 15 bases between. Germline V gives CDR1 SNHLY, CDR2 FYNNEI. CDR3 length: 15 residues. CDR3 in DNA: TGTGCCAGCGCGGGTAATGCGGGTAGCACAGATACGCAGTATTTT. Protein sequence: CASAGNAGSTDTQYF.

This clone was seen only once. This chain joins TRBV6-5 and TRBJ1-1; D gene unclear. With 7 bases removed from V and 3 bases from J, the gap between germline ends came to 6 bases. CDR3 length equals 11 residues. The V gene's germline CDR1 is MNHEY and CDR2 SVGAGI. The CDR3 DNA reads TGTGCCAGCATGGCCCACACTGAAGCTTTCTTT. The encoded protein is CASMAHTEAFF.

The chain combines TRBV7-9 with TRBJ1-1; a possible D gene is TRBD1 (6 bases). CDR3 size: 13 residues. V was pared by 5 bases and J by 5 bases, with 12 bases between. Looked up from germline, CDR1 is SEHNR and CDR2 is FQNEAQ (reference sequence). The DNA for the CDR3 is TGTGCCAGCAGCCCGCAGGGGAAAACTGAAGCTTTCTTT. Its translation: CASSPQGKTEAFF.

This chain uses TRBV19 with TRBJ1-2; D not certain. Germline V gene data show CDR1 as LNHDA and CDR2 as SQIVND (reference sequence). This CDR3 has 15 residues. V lost 6 bases and J lost 1, with 15 bases in between. This chain's CDR3 is CASRPTPAGNYGYTF. Here the CDR3 DNA reads TGTGCCAGTAGGCCTACACCGGCGGGTAACTATGGCTACACCTTC.

The J gene is TRBJ2-1, the V gene TRBV5-1; D is unresolved. From germline, CDR1 is SGHRS and CDR2 YFSETQ. The CDR3 length is 14 residues. With 4 bases removed from V and 1 base from J, the gap between germline ends came to 9 bases. The CDR3 nucleotides read TGCGCCAGCAGCCCAGCAGGTTCCTACAATGAGCAGTTCTTC. It yields the protein CASSPAGSYNEQFF.

J is TRBJ1-1 and V is TRBV2; D gene ambiguous. The CDR3 spans 13 residues. From germline, CDR1 is SNHLY and CDR2 FYNNEI. The V and J ends lost 1 base and 2 bases respectively, with 5 bases between them. CDR3 amino acids: CASSEEVNTEAFF. The CDR3 DNA follows: TGTGCCAGCAGTGAAGAGGTCAACACTGAAGCTTTCTTT.

Only one count was recorded for this clone. The rearrangement uses TRBV10-3 and TRBJ2-5; 7 nucleotides align to TRBD2. Germline assignment: CDR1 ENHRY and CDR2 SYGVKD. CDR3 length equals 15 residues. J gave up 2 bases and V 8 bases, and 11 bases lay outside the gene matches. CDR3 coding DNA: TGTGCCATCGGCCCGGGACTAACGACTCAAGAGACCCAGTACTTC. Its translation is CAIGPGLTTQETQYF.

V usage is TRBV5-1 and J usage is TRBJ2-3, with 13 bases lining up with TRBD2. This CDR3 region has 16 residues. The V gene end was trimmed by 1 base and the J gene end by 4 bases; junction bases not matched to a gene: 3. CDR1 SGHRS and CDR2 YFSETQ come from the germline V gene. CDR3 sequence reads: CASSLQGTSGADTQYF. The CDR3 DNA is TGCGCCAGCAGCTTGCAGGGGACTAGCGGGGCAGATACGCAGTATTTT. The variable domain in full, with the rest retrieved from reference TRBV5-1 and TRBJ2-3, is KAGVTQTPRYLIKTRGQQVTLSCSPISGHRSVSWYQQTPGQGLQFLFEYFSETQRNKGNFPGRFSGRQFSNSRSEMNVSTLELGDSALYLCASSLQGTSGADTQYFGPGTRLTVL.

The genes are TRBV7-2 and TRBJ1-6; D call uncertain. Deletions cut 5 bases from V and 9 bases from J, with 8 bases between. CDR3 length equals 12 residues. Per germline, CDR1 SGHTA and CDR2 FQGNSA. The CDR3 DNA is TGTGCCAGCAGCCCATCGGGTTCACCCCTCCACTTT. It encodes CASSPSGSPLHF.

The chain carries TRBV5-5 and TRBJ1-4; D is unclear. The V end was cut by 0 bases, the J end by 5 bases, with 14 bases between. This CDR3 is 16 amino acids long. From germline, CDR1 is SGHKS and CDR2 YYEKEE (reference sequence). The CDR3 loop is CASSLAQTLKNEKLFF. The CDR3 DNA is TGTGCCAGCAGCTTGGCCCAGACACTCAAGAATGAAAAACTGTTTTTT.

The chain recombines TRBV6-6 with TRBJ1-5; weak D call: TRBD1 (6 bases). Trimming cost V 6 bases and J 5 bases, with 11 bases left between them. There are 13 residues in the CDR3. Germline loops: CDR1 MNHNY, CDR2 SVGAGI (reference sequence). For the CDR3, the DNA is TGTGCCAGCAGGGTAGCAGGGGATCAGCCCCAGCATTTT. Translation: CASRVAGDQPQHF.